This T cell receptor (beta chain) was documented in a study of breast tumors, draining lymph nodes, adjacent tissues. Whole-study results and caveats: Findings are consistent with lymph node origin and intratumoral expansion of most tumor T cells. Luminal-like breast cancer showed significantly higher tumor–nontumor repertoire similarity than basal-like. That most tumor T cells come from lymph nodes remained unproven.

Germline CDR1 and CDR2: SGHTS and YDEGEE. V shed 2 bases and J shed 5 bases, with 19 bases lying between them. The CDR3 contains 16 residues. Samples came from axillary lymph nodes draining the breast cancer. This clonotype showed up many times. Its matching antigen is unknown. TCRdb redid the calling of the multiplex PCR reads with MiXCR, one entry per CDR3 protein. The sample lists around 230,000 distinct CDR3 sequences, under 35% occurring once. The receptor's source is a female donor with breast cancer. Some clones in this sample may be carry-over from other donors' samples. The sample consisted of axillary lymph node tissue. J is TRBJ1-2 and V is TRBV5-8, with D maybe TRBD1 (5 bases). The CDR3 nucleotides read TGTGCCAGCAGCTTACGGAACGGAGGGGATCGTTATGGCTACACCTTC. Amino acids: CASSLRNGGDRYGYTF. The full variable domain, rest sourced from reference TRBV5-8 and TRBJ1-2, is EAGVTQSPTHLIKTRGQQATLRCSPISGHTSVYWYQQALGLGLQFLLWYDEGEERNRGNFPPRFSGRQFPNYSSELNVNALELEDSALYLCASSLRNGGDRYGYTFGSGTRLTVV.